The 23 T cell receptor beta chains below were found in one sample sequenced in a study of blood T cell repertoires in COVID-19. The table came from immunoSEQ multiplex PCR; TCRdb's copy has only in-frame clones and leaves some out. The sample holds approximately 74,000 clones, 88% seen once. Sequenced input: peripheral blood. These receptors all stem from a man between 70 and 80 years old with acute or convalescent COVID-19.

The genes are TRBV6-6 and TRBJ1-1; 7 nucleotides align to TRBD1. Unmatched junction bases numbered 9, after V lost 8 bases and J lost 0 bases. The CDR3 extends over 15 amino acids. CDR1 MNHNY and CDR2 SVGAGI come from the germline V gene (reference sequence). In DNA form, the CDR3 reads TGTGCCAGCGGGACGGGACAGACCTTGAACACTGAAGCTTTCTTT. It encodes CASGTGQTLNTEAFF.

The CDR3 region is CASIEGRDYGYTF. Written as DNA, the CDR3 is TGTGCCAGCATCGAGGGGAGGGACTATGGCTACACCTTC. The chain links TRBV2 to TRBJ1-2; a weak D match, TRBD1 (5 bases). The V and J ends lost 7 bases and 3 bases respectively, with 12 bases between them. Germline-derived CDR1 and CDR2 are SNHLY and FYNNEI. The CDR3 length is 13 residues.

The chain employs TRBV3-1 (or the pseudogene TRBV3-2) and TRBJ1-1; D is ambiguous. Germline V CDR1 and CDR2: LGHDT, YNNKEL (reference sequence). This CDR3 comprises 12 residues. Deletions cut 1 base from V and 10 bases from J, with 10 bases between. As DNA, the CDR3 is TGTGCCAGCAGCCAAGTTAATTGGGCAGCTTTCTTT. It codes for CASSQVNWAAFF.

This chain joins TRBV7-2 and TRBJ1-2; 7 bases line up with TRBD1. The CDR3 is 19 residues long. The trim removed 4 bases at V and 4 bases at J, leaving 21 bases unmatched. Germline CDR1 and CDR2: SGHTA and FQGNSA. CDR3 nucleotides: TGTGCCAGCAGCTCCCGAGTGGAAGGGCAGGGGGGTTTAGGCTATGGCTACACCTTC. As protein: CASSSRVEGQGGLGYGYTF. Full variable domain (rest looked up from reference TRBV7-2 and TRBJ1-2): GAGVSQSPSNKVTEKGKDVELRCDPISGHTALYWYRQSLGQGLEFLIYFQGNSAPDKSGLPSDRFSAERTGGSVSTLTIQRTQQEDSAVYLCASSSRVEGQGGLGYGYTFGSGTRLTVV.

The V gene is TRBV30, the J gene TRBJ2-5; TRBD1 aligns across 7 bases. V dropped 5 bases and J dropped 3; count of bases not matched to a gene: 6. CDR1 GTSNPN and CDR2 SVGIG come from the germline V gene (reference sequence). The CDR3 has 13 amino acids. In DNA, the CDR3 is TGTGCCTGGGGAAAGGGGGCTAAAGAGACCCAGTACTTC. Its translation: CAWGKGAKETQYF. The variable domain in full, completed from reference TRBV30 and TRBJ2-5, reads SQTIHQWPATLVQPVGSPLSLECTVEGTSNPNLYWYRQAAGRGLQLLFYSVGIGQISSEVPQNLSASRPQDRQFILSSKKLLLSDSGFYLCAWGKGAKETQYFGPGTRLLVL.

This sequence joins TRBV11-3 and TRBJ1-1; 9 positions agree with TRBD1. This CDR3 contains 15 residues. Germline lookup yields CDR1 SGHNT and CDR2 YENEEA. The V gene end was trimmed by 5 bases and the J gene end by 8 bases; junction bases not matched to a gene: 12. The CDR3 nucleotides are TGTGCCAGCAGCCGGACAGGGGTCCCGGTGGGAGAAGCTTTCTTT. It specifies CASSRTGVPVGEAFF. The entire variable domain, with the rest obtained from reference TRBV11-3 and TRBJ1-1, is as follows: EAGVVQSPRYKIIEKKQPVAFWCNPISGHNTLYWYLQNLGQGPELLIRYENEEAVDDSQLPKDRFSAERLKGVDSTLKIQPAELGDSAVYLCASSRTGVPVGEAFFGQGTRLTVV.

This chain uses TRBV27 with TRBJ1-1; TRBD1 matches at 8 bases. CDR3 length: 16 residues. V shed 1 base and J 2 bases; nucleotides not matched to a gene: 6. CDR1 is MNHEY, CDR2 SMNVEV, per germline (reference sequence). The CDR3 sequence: CASSLFLGQANTEAFF. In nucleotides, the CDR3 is TGTGCCAGCAGTTTATTCCTGGGACAGGCTAACACTGAAGCTTTCTTT.

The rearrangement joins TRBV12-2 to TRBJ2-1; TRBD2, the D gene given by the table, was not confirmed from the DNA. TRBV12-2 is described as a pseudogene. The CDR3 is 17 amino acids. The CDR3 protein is CASRLVVRAGCGNEQFF. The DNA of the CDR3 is TGTGCAAGTCGCTTAGTAGTACGGGCGGGATGTGGCAATGAGCAGTTCTTC.

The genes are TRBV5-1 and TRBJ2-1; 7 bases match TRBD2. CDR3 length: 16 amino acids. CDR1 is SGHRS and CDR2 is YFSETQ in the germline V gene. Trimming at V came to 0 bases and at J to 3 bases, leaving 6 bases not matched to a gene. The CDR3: CASSLDASGLYNEQFF. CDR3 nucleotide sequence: TGCGCCAGCAGCTTGGATGCTAGCGGCCTCTACAATGAGCAGTTCTTC.

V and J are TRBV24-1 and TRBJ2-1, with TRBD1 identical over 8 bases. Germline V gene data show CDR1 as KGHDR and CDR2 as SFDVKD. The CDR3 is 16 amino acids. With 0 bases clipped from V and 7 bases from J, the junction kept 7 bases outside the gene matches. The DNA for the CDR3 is TGTGCCACCAGTGATTTGTCCCAGGGGGCGCGGAATGAGCAGTTCTTC. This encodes CATSDLSQGARNEQFF.

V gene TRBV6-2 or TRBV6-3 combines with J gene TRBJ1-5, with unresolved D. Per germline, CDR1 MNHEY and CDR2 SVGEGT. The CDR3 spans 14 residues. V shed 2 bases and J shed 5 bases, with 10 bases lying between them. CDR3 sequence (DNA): TGTGCCAGCAGTTACGACGGGGTTTATCAGCCCCAGCATTTT. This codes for CASSYDGVYQPQHF.

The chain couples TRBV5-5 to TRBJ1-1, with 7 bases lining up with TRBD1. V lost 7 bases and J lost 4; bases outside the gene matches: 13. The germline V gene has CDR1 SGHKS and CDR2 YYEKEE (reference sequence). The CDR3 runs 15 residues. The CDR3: CASGISDRAGTEAFF. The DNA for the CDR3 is TGTGCCAGCGGAATCAGCGACAGGGCGGGCACTGAAGCTTTCTTT.

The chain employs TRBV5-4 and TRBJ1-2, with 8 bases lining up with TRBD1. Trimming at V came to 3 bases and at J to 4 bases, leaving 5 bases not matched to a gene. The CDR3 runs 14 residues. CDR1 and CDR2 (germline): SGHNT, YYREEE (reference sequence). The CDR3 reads CASSWDRQGYGYTF. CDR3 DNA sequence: TGTGCCAGCAGCTGGGACAGGCAAGGCTATGGCTACACCTTC.

DNA for the CDR3: TGTGCCAGCAGTGGGGCGGGGGGGAACAATCAGCCCCAGCATTTT. It specifies CASSGAGGNNQPQHF. J is TRBJ1-5 and V is TRBV28; tentative D call: TRBD1 (5 bases). Trimming took 5 bases from V and 3 from J, leaving 14 bases between them. The CDR3 runs to 15 residues. Germline-derived CDR1 and CDR2 are MDHEN and SYDVKM.

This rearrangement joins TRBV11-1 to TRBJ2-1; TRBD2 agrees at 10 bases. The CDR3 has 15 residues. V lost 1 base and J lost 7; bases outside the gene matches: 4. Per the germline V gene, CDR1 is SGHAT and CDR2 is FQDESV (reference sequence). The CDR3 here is CASSLGAGGLNEQFF. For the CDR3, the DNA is TGTGCCAGCAGCTTAGGAGCGGGGGGGCTGAATGAGCAGTTCTTC.

The CDR3 coding sequence is TGTGCCAGCAGTTTATGGACTATAAGGAATGAGCAGTTCTTC. Translating it yields CASSLWTIRNEQFF. V usage is TRBV28 and J usage is TRBJ2-1, with D perhaps matching TRBD2 (5 bases). CDR1 and CDR2 (germline): MDHEN, SYDVKM. CDR3 length: 14 amino acids. V lost 0 bases, J lost 7 bases, and 10 bases lay in between.

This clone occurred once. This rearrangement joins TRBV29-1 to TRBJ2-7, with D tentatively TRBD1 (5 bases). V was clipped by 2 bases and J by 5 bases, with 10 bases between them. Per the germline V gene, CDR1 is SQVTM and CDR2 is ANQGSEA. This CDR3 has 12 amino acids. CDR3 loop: CSVEPGSNEQYF. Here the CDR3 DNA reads TGCAGCGTTGAACCAGGGTCCAACGAGCAGTACTTC.

In DNA, the CDR3 is TGTGCCAGCACGTCCGACAGGATCAACACTGAAGCTTTCTTT. This sequence encodes CASTSDRINTEAFF. The J gene is TRBJ1-1, the V gene TRBV2; the D gene is possibly TRBD1 (6 bases). V was cut by 7 bases and J by 2 bases, with 14 bases left in between. Germline lookup yields CDR1 SNHLY and CDR2 FYNNEI. This CDR3 contains 14 residues.

CDR3 in amino acids: CARTPGWGDNQPQHF. In nucleotides, the CDR3 is TGTGCCAGAACCCCCGGGTGGGGCGACAATCAGCCCCAGCATTTT. V usage is TRBV3-1 (or the pseudogene TRBV3-2) and J usage is TRBJ1-5, with a tentative D call TRBD1 (5 bases). This CDR3 contains 15 residues. CDR1 is LGHDT and CDR2 is YNNKEL in the germline V gene (reference sequence). The V end was cut by 9 bases, the J end by 3 bases, with 18 bases between.

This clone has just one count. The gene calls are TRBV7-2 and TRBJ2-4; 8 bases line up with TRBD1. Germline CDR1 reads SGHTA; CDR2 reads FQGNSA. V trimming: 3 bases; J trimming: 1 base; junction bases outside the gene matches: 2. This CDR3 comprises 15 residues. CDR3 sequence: CASSLTGAAKNIQYF. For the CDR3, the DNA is TGTGCCAGCAGCTTGACAGGGGCGGCCAAAAACATTCAGTACTTC.

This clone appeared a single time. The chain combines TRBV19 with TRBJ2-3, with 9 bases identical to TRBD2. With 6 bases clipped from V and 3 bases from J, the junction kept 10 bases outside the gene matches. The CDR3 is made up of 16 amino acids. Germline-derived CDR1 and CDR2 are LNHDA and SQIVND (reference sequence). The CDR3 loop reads CASRAGLALWTDTQYF. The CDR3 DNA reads TGTGCCAGTAGAGCGGGACTAGCTCTTTGGACAGATACGCAGTATTTT. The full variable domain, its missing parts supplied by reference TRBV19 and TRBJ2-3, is DGGITQSPKYLFRKEGQNVTLSCEQNLNHDAMYWYRQDPGQGLRLIYYSQIVNDFQKGDIAEGYSVSREKKESFPLTVTSAQKNPTAFYLCASRAGLALWTDTQYFGPGTRLTVL.

The CDR3 loop is CASSLGQVGEKLFF. CDR3 nucleotides: TGTGCCAGCAGCCTCGGACAGGTTGGGGAAAAACTGTTTTTT. This sequence joins TRBV7-9 and TRBJ1-4; 7 nucleotides agree with TRBD1. The CDR3 contains 14 residues. Germline-derived CDR1 and CDR2 are SEHNR and FQNEAQ (reference sequence). The trim removed 5 bases at V and 8 bases at J, leaving 8 bases unmatched.

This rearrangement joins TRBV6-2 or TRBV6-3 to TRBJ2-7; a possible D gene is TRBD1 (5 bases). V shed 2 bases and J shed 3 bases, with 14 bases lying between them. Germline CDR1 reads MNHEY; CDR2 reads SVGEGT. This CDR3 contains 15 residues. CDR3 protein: CASSYSIQGGYEQYF. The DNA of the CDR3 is TGTGCCAGCAGTTACAGCATTCAGGGCGGCTACGAGCAGTACTTC.